The T cell receptor beta chain under discussion was sequenced for a study of regulatory T cells in long-lasting Graves disease. Looking at the study overall: Persistent cases took antithyroid drugs over 5 years and stayed TSH receptor antibody positive. Study-wide findings and caveats: Authors noted too few samples as a limitation. Blood alone, not thyroid tissue, was studied.

This clonotype was counted many times. Antigen: not known. The authors built TCR beta libraries using iRepertoire HTBI primers and Arm-PCR of CDR3 regions. Via MiXCR, TCRdb re-called the multiplex PCR reads, giving one row per CDR3 protein. The table has nearly 350,000 distinct CDR3 sequences, about 19% seen once. Germline CDR1 is MNHEY and CDR2 is SVGAGI. V was pared by 4 bases and J by 2 bases, with 5 bases of the junction left unmatched. The CDR3 extends over 17 amino acids. Documented time point: persistent/refractory GD, antithyroid drugs over 5 years with positive TRAb. From PBMCs, RNA was extracted and then used to make the TCR library.

Sequencing was performed on peripheral blood mononuclear cells (PBMCs), taken when the disease was refractory, from a patient treated with antithyroid drugs. The chain carries TRBV6-5 and TRBJ2-2; 12 nucleotides agree with TRBD1. The clonotype was recovered from a female donor with Graves disease. CDR3 sequence reads: CASSSPGQGANTGELFF. CDR3 nucleotides: TGTGCCAGCAGTTCGCCGGGACAGGGGGCCAACACCGGGGAGCTGTTTTTT.